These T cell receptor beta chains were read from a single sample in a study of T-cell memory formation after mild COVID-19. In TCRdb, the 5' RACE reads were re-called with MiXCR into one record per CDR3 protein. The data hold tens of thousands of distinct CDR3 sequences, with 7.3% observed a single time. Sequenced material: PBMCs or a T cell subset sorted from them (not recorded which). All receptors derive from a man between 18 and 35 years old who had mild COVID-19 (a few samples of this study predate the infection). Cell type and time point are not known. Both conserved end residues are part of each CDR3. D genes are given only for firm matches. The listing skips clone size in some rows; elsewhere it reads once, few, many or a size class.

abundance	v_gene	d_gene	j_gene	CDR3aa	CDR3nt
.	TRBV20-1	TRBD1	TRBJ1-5	CSAIGTDYSNQPQHF	TGCAGTGCTATAGGGACAGACTATAGCAATCAGCCCCAGCATTTT
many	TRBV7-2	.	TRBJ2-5	CASSFQRGNQETQYF	TGTGCCAGCAGCTTCCAACGGGGGAACCAAGAGACCCAGTACTTC
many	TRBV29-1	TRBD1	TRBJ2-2	CSVEAGGRTGELFF	TGCAGCGTTGAAGCAGGGGGCCGGACCGGGGAGCTGTTTTTT
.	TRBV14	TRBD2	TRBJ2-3	CASSQSTGTSGTDTQYF	TGTGCCAGCAGCCAATCCACCGGGACTAGCGGCACAGATACGCAGTATTTT
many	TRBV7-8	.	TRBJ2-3	CASSPLQTTQYF	TGTGCCAGCAGCCCCCTCCAGACTACGCAGTATTTT
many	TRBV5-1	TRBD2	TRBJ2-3	CASSWGLARTDTQYF	TGCGCCAGCAGCTGGGGACTAGCACGGACAGATACGCAGTATTTT
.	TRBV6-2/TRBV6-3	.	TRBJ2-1	CASGRGNYNEQFF	TGTGCCAGCGGCCGGGGCAACTACAATGAGCAGTTCTTC
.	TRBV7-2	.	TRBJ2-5	CASSRATQETQYF	TGTGCCAGCAGCCGCGCCACCCAAGAGACCCAGTACTTC
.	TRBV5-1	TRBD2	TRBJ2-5	CASSLVAGEETQYF	TGCGCCAGCAGCTTGGTAGCGGGGGAAGAGACCCAGTACTTC
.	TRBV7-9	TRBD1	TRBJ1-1	CASSLSHTGAGNTEAFF	TGTGCCAGCAGCTTATCCCATACAGGGGCAGGAAACACTGAAGCTTTCTTT
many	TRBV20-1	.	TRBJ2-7	CSARDLGTITYEQYF	TGCAGTGCTAGAGATCTTGGGACGATAACCTACGAGCAGTACTTC
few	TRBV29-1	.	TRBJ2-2	CSVERGATGELFF	TGCAGCGTTGAAAGAGGTGCAACCGGGGAGCTGTTTTTT
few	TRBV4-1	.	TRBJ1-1	CASRGITVNTEAFF	TGCGCCAGCAGGGGGATAACAGTGAACACTGAAGCTTTCTTT
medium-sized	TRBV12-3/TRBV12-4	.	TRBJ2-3	CASSLTDTQYF	TGTGCCAGCAGTTTAACAGATACGCAGTATTTT
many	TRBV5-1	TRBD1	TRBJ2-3	CASSFLDRVQYF	TGCGCCAGCAGCTTCTTGGACAGGGTCCAGTATTTT
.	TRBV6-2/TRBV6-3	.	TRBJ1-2	CASSLQAEYGYTF	TGTGCCAGCAGTTTACAGGCGGAGTATGGCTACACCTTC
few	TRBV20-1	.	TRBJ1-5	CSAPPAGRTTNQPQHF	TGCAGTGCTCCTCCCGCGGGGAGGACGACCAATCAGCCCCAGCATTTT
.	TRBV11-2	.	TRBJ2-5	CASSAAGVTQETQYF	TGTGCCAGCAGCGCGGCAGGGGTCACACAAGAGACCCAGTACTTC
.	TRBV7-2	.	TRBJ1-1	CASSRGGNTEAFF	TGTGCCAGCAGCAGAGGTGGGAACACTGAAGCTTTCTTT
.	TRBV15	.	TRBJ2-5	CATSRDKLETQYF	TGTGCCACCAGCAGAGATAAGTTGGAGACCCAGTACTTC
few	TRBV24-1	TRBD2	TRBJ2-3	CATSDSASGGEITQYF	TGTGCCACCAGTGATTCGGCTAGCGGGGGGGAGATTACGCAGTATTTT
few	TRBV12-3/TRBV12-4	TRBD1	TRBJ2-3	CASSFGDRGRTDTQYF	TGTGCCAGCAGTTTCGGAGACAGGGGGCGCACAGATACGCAGTATTTT
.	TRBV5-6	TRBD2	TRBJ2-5	CASSFVQGTSAGETQYF	TGTGCCAGCAGCTTCGTCCAGGGGACTAGCGCCGGAGAGACCCAGTACTTC
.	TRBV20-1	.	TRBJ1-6	CSARDMRSSYNSPLHF	TGCAGTGCTAGAGATATGAGAAGCTCCTATAATTCACCCCTCCACTTT
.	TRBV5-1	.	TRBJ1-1	CASSLLGDGTEAFF	TGCGCCAGCAGCTTGTTAGGGGATGGCACTGAAGCTTTCTTT
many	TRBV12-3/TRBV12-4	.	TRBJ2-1	CASSLVDFTYNEQFF	TGTGCCAGCAGTTTGGTTGACTTCACCTACAATGAGCAGTTCTTC
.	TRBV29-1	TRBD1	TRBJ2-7	CSAIRDSSVNEQYF	TGCAGCGCCATACGGGACAGCTCTGTGAACGAGCAGTACTTC
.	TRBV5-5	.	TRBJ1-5	CASSLAFVGQPYQPQHF	TGTGCCAGCAGCTTGGCCTTCGTAGGGCAGCCCTATCAGCCCCAGCATTTT
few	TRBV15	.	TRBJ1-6	CATSRDSDSPLHF	TGTGCCACCAGCAGGGACAGTGATTCACCCCTCCACTTT
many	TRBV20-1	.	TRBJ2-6	CSALRASGANVLTF	TGCAGTGCTCTCAGGGCCTCTGGGGCCAACGTCCTGACTTTC
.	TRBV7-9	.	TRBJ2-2	CASSSGVNTGELFF	TGTGCCAGCAGCTCAGGGGTTAACACCGGGGAGCTGTTTTTT
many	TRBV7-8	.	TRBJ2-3	CASSLGLANTQYF	TGTGCCAGCAGCTTAGGCCTAGCGAATACGCAGTATTTT
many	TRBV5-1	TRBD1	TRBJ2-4	CASSLGTGGSRNIQYF	TGCGCCAGCAGCTTGGGCACAGGGGGTTCACGAAACATTCAGTACTTC
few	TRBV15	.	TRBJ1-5	CATSRDGQNSNQPQHF	TGTGCCACCAGCAGAGATGGACAGAATAGCAATCAGCCCCAGCATTTT
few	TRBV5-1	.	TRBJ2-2	CASSASAGGGTTGELFF	TGCGCCAGCAGCGCTTCGGCTGGTGGGGGGACCACCGGGGAGCTGTTTTTT
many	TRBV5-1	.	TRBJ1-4	CASRFLDEKLFF	TGCGCCAGCAGATTCCTTGATGAAAAACTGTTTTTT
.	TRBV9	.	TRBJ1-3	CASSVATGRWSGNTIYF	TGTGCCAGCAGCGTAGCTACGGGGAGGTGGTCTGGAAACACCATATATTTT
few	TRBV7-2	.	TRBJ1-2	CASSLSNYGYTF	TGTGCCAGCAGCTTATCGAACTATGGCTACACCTTC
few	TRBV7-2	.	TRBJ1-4	CASRARAQINEKLFF	TGTGCCAGCCGGGCCCGGGCCCAGATTAATGAAAAACTGTTTTTT
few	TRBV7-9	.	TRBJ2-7	CASSSAPSEQYF	TGTGCCAGCAGCTCGGCCCCCTCCGAGCAGTACTTC
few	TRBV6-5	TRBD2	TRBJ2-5	CASTQTSGGKETQYF	TGTGCCAGCACCCAGACTAGCGGGGGTAAAGAGACCCAGTACTTC
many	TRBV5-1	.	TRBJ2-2	CASSLYTATGELFF	TGCGCCAGCAGCCTTTATACTGCCACCGGGGAGCTGTTTTTT
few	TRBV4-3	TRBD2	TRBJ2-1	CASSHRPGTSEEYNEQFF	TGCGCCAGCAGCCACCGACCCGGGACTAGCGAGGAATACAATGAGCAGTTCTTC
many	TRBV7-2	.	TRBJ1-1	CASSQGPGSYTEAFF	TGTGCCAGCAGCCAAGGACCCGGGTCGTACACTGAAGCTTTCTTT
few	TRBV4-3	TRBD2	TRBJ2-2	CASSHPGGKPNTGELFF	TGCGCCAGCAGCCATCCGGGGGGGAAACCGAACACCGGGGAGCTGTTTTTT
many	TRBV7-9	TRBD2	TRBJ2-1	CASSSSSGGAVNEQFF	TGTGCCAGCAGCTCCTCCAGCGGGGGGGCTGTCAATGAGCAGTTCTTC
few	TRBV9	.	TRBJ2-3	CASSVGVTTDTQYF	TGTGCCAGCAGCGTAGGGGTCACCACAGATACGCAGTATTTT
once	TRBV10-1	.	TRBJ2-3	CASSPRTLDTQYF	TGCGCCAGCAGTCCCAGGACTTTAGATACGCAGTATTTT
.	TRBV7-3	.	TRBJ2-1	CANKGEGCFF	TGTGCCAACAAGGGGGAGGGTTGTTTCTTC
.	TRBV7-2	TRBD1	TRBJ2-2	CASSFYRQGAGELFF	TGTGCCAGCAGCTTCTACCGACAGGGAGCCGGGGAGCTGTTTTTT
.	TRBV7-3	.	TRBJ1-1	CASSALGAGTEAFF	TGTGCCAGCAGCGCCCTGGGGGCCGGCACTGAAGCTTTCTTT
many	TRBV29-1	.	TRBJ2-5	CSVDLGETQYF	TGCAGCGTTGATTTGGGTGAGACCCAGTACTTC
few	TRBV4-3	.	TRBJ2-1	CASSPAGGGIGGDNEQFF	TGCGCCAGCAGCCCGGCCGGTGGAGGAATCGGGGGAGACAATGAGCAGTTCTTC
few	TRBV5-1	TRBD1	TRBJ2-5	CASSPGQGQETQYF	TGCGCCAGCAGCCCTGGACAGGGCCAAGAGACCCAGTACTTC
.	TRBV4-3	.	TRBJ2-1	CASSQVGDGTYGARDEQFF	TGCGCCAGCAGCCAAGTGGGGGACGGGACCTACGGTGCCCGCGATGAGCAGTTCTTC
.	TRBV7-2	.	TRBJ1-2	CASSLARDYGYTF	TGTGCCAGCAGCTTAGCCAGGGACTATGGCTACACCTTC
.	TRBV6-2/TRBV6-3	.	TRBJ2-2	CASSYVVSGELFF	TGTGCCAGCAGTTACGTAGTATCCGGGGAGCTGTTTTTT
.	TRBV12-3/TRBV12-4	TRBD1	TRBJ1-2	CASSLDPPGQGTRYGYTF	TGTGCCAGCAGTTTAGACCCGCCGGGACAGGGTACCCGCTATGGCTACACCTTC
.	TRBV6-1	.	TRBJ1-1	CASTPSRGTEAFF	TGTGCCAGCACCCCGTCGAGGGGCACTGAAGCTTTCTTT